This entry is about one T cell receptor beta chain. Its antigen is still unknown. This entry belongs to a study of cytomegalovirus exposure and HLA in healthy donors. On the study more broadly: The 120 validation repertoires used the same platform as the roughly 700 first-cohort repertoires (as reported by a later analysis). Study observations and caveats: In vitro data verified three CMV-associated chains as specific for CMV antigens. The study labeled around 160 TCR beta chains cytomegalovirus-associated.

Germline values: CDR1 MDHEN, CDR2 SYDVKM. CDR3 length equals 13 residues. After removal of 9 bases from V and 5 bases from J, the junction contained 5 bases not matched to a gene. The assay was immunoSEQ multiplex PCR, and TCRdb's table has in-frame clones only and misses some. The sample carries 250,000 to 350,000 clones, approximately 88% recorded once. The donors were part of the validation cohort, which consisted of over a hundred subjects and was separate from the first cohort of under 850 subjects. V gene TRBV28 combines with J gene TRBJ1-5; TRBD1 aligns across 9 bases. Source material: PBMCs. The receptor's source is a woman younger than 35 in good health and CMV-seronegative. The CDR3 DNA reads as TGTGCCAGTCGCACAGGGGGCCATCAGCCCCAGCATTTT. It specifies CASRTGGHQPQHF.